This passage covers 6 T cell receptor beta chains from one sample sequenced in a study of T cells in Graves' hyperthyroidism and ophthalmopathy (dated by TCRdb to the late 2010s). Library method: multiplex PCR. For sequencing, an Illumina HiSeq 2000 was employed. The TCR beta CDR3 regions were amplified from RNA transcripts. A first-round RT-PCR of the TCR CDR3 used the HTBI primer set with the Qiagen OneStep RT-PCR kit. In TCRdb, the public reads were trimmed at Q25 with fastp and aligned with MiXCR, with productive beta chains retained. Rows are unified per CDR3 protein, each entry keeping the most common DNA and genes. The sample has some 320,000 distinct CDR3 sequences on record, around 13% of them singletons. Clones ranked in the top ten supply approximately 35% of the sample. The sample was blood. The receptor set was obtained from a woman in her thirties or forties with Graves' ophthalmopathy.

About this clonotype itself: The junction and the germline gene differ at one end; a read error may be behind it. This chain connects TRBV27 to TRBJ2-7, with TRBD2 matching over 7 bases. This CDR3 comprises 16 residues. Germline V gives CDR1 MNHEY, CDR2 SMNVEV (reference sequence). CDR3 in DNA: TGTGCCACCAGTCCCTCTTGGGGGGAGGGCCGTGCCGAGCAGTACTTC. Translated, it gives CATSPSWGEGRAEQYF.

This clonotype was detected many times. The chain employs TRBV24-1 and TRBJ2-7; D might be TRBD1 (5 bases). CDR3 length: 13 amino acids. V lost 2 bases and J 4 bases, leaving 8 bases between the germline ends. Germline V gene data show CDR1 as KGHDR and CDR2 as SFDVKD. CDR3 residues: CATSDYRSYEQYF. CDR3 DNA: TGTGCCACCAGTGATTACAGGAGTTACGAGCAGTACTTC.

This clonotype showed up many times. This chain connects TRBV6-5 to TRBJ2-7; D may correspond to TRBD1 or TRBD2 (5 bases each). This CDR3 is built from 16 residues. CDR1 is MNHEY and CDR2 is SVGAGI in the germline V gene. The germline V and J ends were trimmed by 0 bases and 5 bases, with 17 bases remaining between them. The CDR3 coding sequence is TGTGCCAGCAGTTACTCGGGTTTGGCAGTGGGGGACGAGCAGTACTTC. Translating gives CASSYSGLAVGDEQYF.

The chain combines TRBV15 with TRBJ2-4; possible D gene TRBD1, 5 bases. Trimming cost V 1 base and J 1 base, with 17 bases left between them. This CDR3 contains 18 residues. Germline assignment: CDR1 LNHNV and CDR2 YYDKDF (reference sequence). CDR3 sequence (DNA): TGTGCCACCAGCAGAGTTTTAACAGGTGGAGTGGCCAAAAACATTCAGTACTTC. Amino acid sequence: CATSRVLTGGVAKNIQYF.

In its sample, this clonotype was seen a few times. The chain employs TRBV11-2 and TRBJ2-1, with 10 bases that match TRBD2. Germline CDR1 is SGHAT and CDR2 is FQNNGV. V dropped 4 bases and J dropped 15; count of bases not matched to a gene: 3. The CDR3 sequence is 11 residues long. The CDR3 loop reads CASSSSGSPFF. The CDR3, as DNA: TGTGCCAGCAGCTCTAGCGGGAGCCCGTTCTTC.

This clonotype was counted ten times or more. The chain carries TRBV27 and TRBJ1-1; D remains unclear. The V end lost 2 bases, the J end lost 3 bases, and 16 bases lay between the germline ends. Germline CDR1 and CDR2: MNHEY and SMNVEV (reference sequence). This CDR3 contains 16 residues. CDR3 amino acids: CASSLPPDLLDTEAFF. The CDR3 region has the DNA TGTGCCAGCAGTTTACCTCCCGACCTTCTGGACACTGAAGCTTTCTTT.